This T cell receptor beta chain stems from a study of T cell repertoires in cytomegalovirus infection. V lost 1 base, J lost 4 bases, and 13 bases lay in between. Germline CDR1 SGHTA, CDR2 FQGNSA. This CDR3 contains 15 residues. TCRdb recomputed calls from the reads with MiXCR, one row per CDR3 protein. The repertoire includes about 270,000 distinct CDR3 sequences, under 25% of them detected once, and about 20% sits in the top ten. Many counts were recorded for this clonotype. The target antigen is unknown. The receptor's source is a human donor in good health (CMV status not recorded). Some clones in this sample may be carry-over from other donors' samples. The sequencing here drew on cultured PBMCs, taken from culture after CMV antigen stimulation. The J gene is TRBJ1-2, the V gene TRBV7-2, with D unresolved. In nucleotides, the CDR3 is TGTGCCAGCAGCTTAGATTTCACTCCATCCTATGGCTACACCTTC. It codes for CASSLDFTPSYGYTF.